The clone carrying this T cell receptor beta chain appeared once. A second roughly 6 to 12 cycle PCR used barcoded and J-beta primers. Each CDR3 protein is one row after TCRdb ran MiXCR on the 5' RACE reads. There are more than 1,400,000 distinct CDR3 sequences in the sample; around 39% occur only once, and approximately 7.9% lies in the top ten. This sample stems from a study of blood T cells in healthy people across ages. Germline CDR1 is SGDLS and CDR2 is YYNGEE. The length of the CDR3 is 17 residues. V trimming: 0 bases; J trimming: 11 bases; junction bases outside the gene matches: 17. The sequenced sample consisted of blood. The V gene is TRBV9, the J gene TRBJ2-5; 9 bases match TRBD2. The clonotype was recovered from a woman under 30 in good health. The DNA of the CDR3 is TGTGCCAGCAGCGTAGGAGGGGGACTAGCAGCGTACAATGAGCAGTACTTC. It codes for CASSVGGGLAAYNEQYF.